Below are 4 T cell receptor beta chains sequenced from a single sample in a study of blood T cell repertoires in COVID-19. Method: immunoSEQ multiplex PCR; TCRdb's copy keeps in-frame clones and lacks some. Seen here are around 260,000 clones, about 85% observed once, and the top ten hold less than 4%. Sequences were obtained from peripheral blood. These receptors originate from a man aged 18 to 29 with active or convalescent COVID-19.

This sequence joins TRBV3-1 (or the pseudogene TRBV3-2) and TRBJ2-5; the match to TRBD2 covers 12 bases. V shed 1 base, J shed 5 bases, and the junction held 8 bases outside the gene matches. Germline V lookup: CDR1 LGHDT, CDR2 YNNKEL (reference sequence). The CDR3 runs to 17 residues. DNA for the CDR3: TGTGCCAGCAGCCAAGGGCTAGCGGGAGGGCCGTGGGAGACCCAGTACTTC. Protein sequence: CASSQGLAGGPWETQYF.

CDR3 DNA sequence: TGTGCCAGCAGCTGGGGACAGTACTACGAGCAGTACTTC. Translating gives CASSWGQYYEQYF. V and J are TRBV5-4 and TRBJ2-7; TRBD1 aligns across 7 bases. The junction had 3 bases not matched to a gene; V was cut back by 3 bases and J by 3 bases. The CDR3 covers 13 residues. The germline V gene encodes CDR1 SGHNT and CDR2 YYREEE (reference sequence).

The chain is built from TRBV30 and TRBJ1-2; D gene uncertain. Germline values: CDR1 GTSNPN, CDR2 SVGIG (reference sequence). V lost 0 bases and J lost 4, with 12 bases in between. The CDR3 runs 14 residues. In DNA form, the CDR3 reads TGTGCCTGGAGTGTACCAGATACAACCTATGGCTACACCTTC. Residues: CAWSVPDTTYGYTF.

The rearrangement joins TRBV27 to TRBJ1-2, with D maybe TRBD1 (6 bases). This CDR3 region has 14 residues. V was clipped by 5 bases and J by 4 bases, with 14 bases between them. Germline-derived CDR1 and CDR2 are MNHEY and SMNVEV (reference sequence). CDR3 in DNA: TGTGCCAGCAGTCGGGACACTTGGGGCTATGGCTACACCTTC. This sequence encodes CASSRDTWGYGYTF.